There are a few counts of the clone carrying this T cell receptor (beta chain). Antigen unknown. The treatment was: oral pan-JAK inhibitor, 5-10 mg twice daily. This specimen belongs to a study of CD8+ T cells in alopecia areata. For the study at large: Severity in treated patients was scored by percentage of scalp area affected.

Study-wide points: It was lesional scalp, especially alopecia totalis/universalis, that showed higher clonality than normal scalp. Throughout tofacitinib, many expanded lesional clones continued to persist in scalp and blood.

RNA extraction was followed by reverse transcription into cDNA, which acted as the sequencing template. Generated by immunoSEQ multiplex PCR, the TCRdb table keeps only in-frame clones and is missing some. This table holds 200,000 to 250,000 clones, 64% found once. CDR1 GTSNPN and CDR2 SVGIG come from the germline V gene (reference sequence). Deletions cut 2 bases from V and 9 bases from J, with 11 bases between. The CDR3 sequence is 13 residues long. The sequencing used CD4+ T cells sorted from blood, collected at week 4, from a patient treated with tofacitinib. The origin of this receptor is a human donor with alopecia areata. The chain combines TRBV30 with TRBJ1-6; no clear D gene. CDR3 amino acids: CAWSKGLTSPLHF. CDR3 nucleotide sequence: TGTGCCTGGAGTAAGGGTTTGACTTCACCCCTCCACTTT.